The 7 T cell receptor beta chains below were found in one sample sequenced in a study of control samples from healthy donors and cancer patients. Sequenced by immunoSEQ multiplex PCR; TCRdb stores in-frame clones only, minus some. This table holds over 100,000 clones, around nine tenths found once. Sample: blood. The receptors here all came from a man aged 18 to 30 in good health.

This chain connects TRBV5-1 to TRBJ1-4; D remains unclear. Trimming pared 5 bases from V and 3 bases from J, leaving 5 bases between. Germline CDR1 and CDR2: SGHRS and YFSETQ. The CDR3 sequence is 12 residues long. The CDR3 here is CASRKANEKLFF. The CDR3, as DNA: TGCGCCAGCAGGAAAGCTAATGAAAAACTGTTTTTT.

The chain carries TRBV7-2 and TRBJ2-2; D is possibly TRBD1 or TRBD2 (5 bases each). V was pared by 5 bases and J by 0 bases, with 16 bases between. This CDR3 has 17 amino acids. Germline V CDR1 and CDR2: SGHTA, FQGNSA. CDR3 amino acids: CASSLGDHPPNTGELFF. CDR3 nucleotides: TGTGCCAGCAGCCTAGGGGACCACCCCCCGAACACCGGGGAGCTGTTTTTT.

V gene TRBV5-1 combines with J gene TRBJ1-2; 9 bases align to TRBD1. The CDR3 totals 15 residues. CDR1 SGHRS and CDR2 YFSETQ come from the germline V gene. V lost 0 bases and J lost 7; bases outside the gene matches: 7. CDR3 bases: TGCGCCAGCAGCTTGGCATGGACAGGGGATGGTGGCTACACCTTC. This gives the protein CASSLAWTGDGGYTF.

Only one count was recorded for this clone. This chain uses TRBV6-6 with TRBJ2-2, with D possibly called TRBD1 or TRBD2 (5 bases each). This CDR3 spans 17 amino acids. V lost 6 bases to trimming and J lost 6 bases, with 23 bases between them. Germline V gene sequence: CDR1 MNHNY, CDR2 SVGAGI (reference sequence). In DNA, the CDR3 is TGTGCCAGCAGCCGAGGGAGACTCACAGGAAGGGCCGGGGAGCTGTTTTTT. This gives the protein CASSRGRLTGRAGELFF.

J is TRBJ2-5 and V is TRBV4-1, with a weak D call TRBD1 (6 bases). The V gene lost 4 bases and the J gene lost 1 base, with 13 bases spanning the gap. Germline V lookup: CDR1 MGHRA, CDR2 YSYEKL. The CDR3 sequence is 15 residues long. The CDR3 DNA is TGCGCCAGCAGCCCATATCAGGGGCTCCAAGAGACCCAGTACTTC. Amino acid sequence: CASSPYQGLQETQYF.

The gene calls are TRBV6-6 and TRBJ1-6, with TRBD1 as a possible D gene (5 bases). Germline values: CDR1 MNHNY, CDR2 SVGAGI (reference sequence). The CDR3 loop spans 15 amino acids. V was shortened by 4 bases and J by 6 bases, with 13 bases between the two germline ends. The CDR3 coding sequence is TGTGCCAGCAGTTCTCTGGACACGCCTAATTCACCCCTCCACTTT. Amino acid sequence: CASSSLDTPNSPLHF.

The DNA for the CDR3 is TGTGCCAGCAGCTTAGTTGTGGGGCCCCTATGGAATGAGCAGTTCTTC. Translated: CASSLVVGPLWNEQFF. The V call is TRBV7-9, the J call TRBJ2-1, with a tentative D call TRBD1 (5 bases). V was cut by 1 base and J by 7 bases, with 17 bases left in between. CDR1 SEHNR and CDR2 FQNEAQ come from the germline V gene (reference sequence). This CDR3 spans 16 amino acids.